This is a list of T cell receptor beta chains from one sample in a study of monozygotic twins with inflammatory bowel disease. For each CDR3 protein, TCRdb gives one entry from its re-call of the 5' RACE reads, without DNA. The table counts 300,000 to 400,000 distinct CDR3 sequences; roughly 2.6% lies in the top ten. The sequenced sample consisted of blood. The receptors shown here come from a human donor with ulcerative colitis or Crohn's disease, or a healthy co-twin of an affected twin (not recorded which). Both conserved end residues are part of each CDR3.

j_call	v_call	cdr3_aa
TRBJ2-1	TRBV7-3	CASSLTFPSGGAVNEQFF
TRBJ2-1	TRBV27	CASSLGLAGDFSYNEQFF
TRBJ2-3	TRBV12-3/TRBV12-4	CASSLLAGGSRGSDTQYF
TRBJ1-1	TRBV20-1	CSAIRKGAGTEAFF
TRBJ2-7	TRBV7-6	CASSANSSPGGEQYF
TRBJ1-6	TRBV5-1	CASSLSQKYSPLHF
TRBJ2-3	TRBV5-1	CASSGGLSTDTQYF
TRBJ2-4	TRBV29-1	CSVDTQRTQYF
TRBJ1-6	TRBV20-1	CSARLGTGNSPLHF
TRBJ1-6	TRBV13	CASSLGLGAAPNSPLHF